The 22 T cell receptor beta chains below were found in one sample sequenced in a study of T cell responses to AZD1222 COVID-19 vaccine. The method was immunoSEQ multiplex PCR; TCRdb's version includes in-frame clones alone and lacks a portion of them. The table lists about 84,000 clones, around 90% of them singletons. The specimen was peripheral blood, collected 28 days after the second AZD1222 dose. The receptors were gathered from an adult who received the AZD1222 COVID-19 vaccine.

This rearrangement joins TRBV28 to TRBJ1-2, with unresolved D. Trimming left V 7 bases short and J 4 bases short, with 7 bases between. This CDR3 is built from 11 residues. CDR1 and CDR2 (germline): MDHEN, SYDVKM. The CDR3 DNA reads as TGTGCCAGCAACGGGATCTATGGCTACACCTTC. Amino acids: CASNGIYGYTF.

This sequence joins TRBV6-1 and TRBJ2-5, with 12 bases fitting TRBD2. Germline CDR1 MNHNS, CDR2 SASEGT. Unmatched junction bases numbered 0, after V lost 2 bases and J lost 2 bases. The CDR3 extends over 15 amino acids. The CDR3 nucleotides read TGTGCCAGCAGTGAACTAGCGGGGGGGCAAGAGACCCAGTACTTC. Protein sequence: CASSELAGGQETQYF.

The gene calls are TRBV2 and TRBJ2-1; possibly TRBD1 for D (5 bases). Germline V gives CDR1 SNHLY, CDR2 FYNNEI. This CDR3 spans 12 amino acids. Trimming cost V 5 bases and J 4 bases, with 6 bases left between them. The CDR3 here is CASSRQYNEQFF. CDR3 nucleotides: TGTGCCAGCAGTCGACAGTACAATGAGCAGTTCTTC. The full variable domain, in which reference TRBV2 and TRBJ2-1 provide the parts outside the CDR3, is EPEVTQTPSHQVTQMGQEVILRCVPISNHLYFYWYRQILGQKVEFLVSFYNNEISEKSEIFDDQFSVERPDGSNFTLKIRSTKLEDSAMYFCASSRQYNEQFFGPGTRLTVL.

There are many counts of this clone. The chain carries TRBV9 and TRBJ2-5, with D possibly TRBD1 on 7 matching bases. There are 16 residues in the CDR3. The V gene lost 0 bases and the J gene lost 1 base, with 13 bases spanning the gap. CDR1 and CDR2 from the germline V gene are SGDLS and YYNGEE. The CDR3 bases are TGTGCCAGCAGCGTAGTGGCGGGACAGTCCCAAGAGACCCAGTACTTC. The encoded protein is CASSVVAGQSQETQYF.

The chain combines TRBV18 with TRBJ2-5; D is uncertain. Germline CDR1 is KGHSH and CDR2 is LQKENI. The CDR3 runs 12 residues. The germline V and J ends were trimmed by 2 bases and 5 bases, with 6 bases remaining between them. The CDR3 bases are TGTGCCAGCTCACCAAATTGGGAGACCCAGTACTTC. This gives the protein CASSPNWETQYF. The whole variable domain, filled in from reference TRBV18 and TRBJ2-5, reads NAGVMQNPRHLVRRRGQEARLRCSPMKGHSHVYWYRQLPEEGLKFMVYLQKENIIDESGMPKERFSAEFPKEGPSILRIQQVVRGDSAAYFCASSPNWETQYFGPGTRLLVL.

The chain links TRBV3-1 (or the pseudogene TRBV3-2) to TRBJ1-1, with D possibly being TRBD1 (6 bases). Germline CDR1 LGHDT, CDR2 YNNKEL (reference sequence). Trimming took off 3 bases at V and 11 bases at J, with 16 bases between the two ends. The CDR3 length is 13 residues. The CDR3 sequence is CASSHGGGATAFF. The CDR3 nucleotides read TGTGCCAGCAGCCATGGTGGGGGGGCGACGGCTTTCTTT.

This clone was seen only a few times. The V and J genes are TRBV6-6 and TRBJ1-4; D is uncertain. Germline V gene lookup returns CDR1 MNHNY and CDR2 SVGAGI (reference sequence). V lost 2 bases and J 8 bases, leaving 15 bases between the germline ends. CDR3 length equals 15 residues. CDR3 loop: CASSYKGLLGEKLFF. The CDR3 DNA follows: TGTGCCAGCAGTTACAAGGGTCTCCTGGGGGAAAAACTGTTTTTT.

The chain links TRBV7-9 to TRBJ1-1; 11 nucleotides agree with TRBD1. Germline CDR1 SEHNR, CDR2 FQNEAQ (reference sequence). This CDR3 is built from 15 residues. Germline trimming cut 9 bases from V and 2 bases from J; bases unmatched to any gene: 8. CDR3: CASWGTGGPNTEAFF. DNA for the CDR3: TGTGCCAGTTGGGGGACAGGGGGTCCAAACACTGAAGCTTTCTTT.

V and J are TRBV6-4 and TRBJ1-1, with D perhaps matching TRBD1 (6 bases). Per germline, CDR1 MRHNA and CDR2 SNTAGT. This CDR3 is 13 amino acids long. Trimming removed 4 bases from V and 1 base from J, with 7 bases in between. For the CDR3, the DNA is TGTGCCAGCAGTGCACAGGGGAACACTGAAGCTTTCTTT. Amino acid sequence: CASSAQGNTEAFF.

V usage is TRBV19 and J usage is TRBJ1-5; D not certain. The CDR3 consists of 14 residues. CDR1 is LNHDA, CDR2 SQIVND, per germline (reference sequence). Trimming cost V 8 bases and J 0 bases, with 11 bases left between them. CDR3 amino acids: CASSDIYSNQPQHF. Here the CDR3 DNA reads TGTGCCAGTTCCGACATTTATAGCAATCAGCCCCAGCATTTT.

The chain joins TRBV7-9 to TRBJ2-1; D gene uncertain. This CDR3 contains 13 residues. Trimming left V 2 bases short and J 10 bases short, with 12 bases between. Germline assignment: CDR1 SEHNR and CDR2 FQNEAQ (reference sequence). CDR3 nucleotide sequence: TGTGCCAGCAGCTTATTTGGCGAAATGGAGCAGTTCTTC. Its translation is CASSLFGEMEQFF. Full variable domain (remainder filled in from reference TRBV7-9 and TRBJ2-1): DTGVSQNPRHKITKRGQNVTFRCDPISEHNRLYWYRQTLGQGPEFLTYFQNEAQLEKSRLLSDRFSAERPKGSFSTLEIQRTEQGDSAMYLCASSLFGEMEQFFGPGTRLTVL.

The V call is TRBV11-2, the J call TRBJ1-2, with a tentative D call TRBD1 (6 bases). CDR1 is SGHAT and CDR2 is FQNNGV in the germline V gene. CDR3 length equals 15 residues. V was trimmed by 2 bases and J by 8 bases, leaving 18 bases between them. The CDR3 loop reads CASSLLRGPTGGYTF. The CDR3 region has the DNA TGTGCCAGCAGCTTATTAAGGGGACCCACAGGGGGCTACACCTTC.

This chain links TRBV27 with TRBJ2-5; 7 bases fit TRBD1. The last part of the DNA fits TRBJ2-7 better; the J call may be wrong. The CDR3 totals 16 residues. CDR1 is MNHEY, CDR2 SMNVEV, per germline (reference sequence). The CDR3 bases are TGTGCCAGCAGTCCCCAAGGTGGGACAGCGGTCTACGAGCAGTACTTC. The encoded protein is CASSPQGGTAVYEQYF.

The CDR3 sequence is CASSLASARGNEQFF. The CDR3 nucleotides read TGCGCCAGCAGCTTGGCCTCGGCCAGGGGCAATGAGCAGTTCTTC. This chain links TRBV5-1 with TRBJ2-1; TRBD1 might be the D (6 bases). Trimming removed 0 bases at V and 6 bases at J, with 13 bases between. This CDR3 has 15 amino acids. Germline-derived CDR1 and CDR2 are SGHRS and YFSETQ.

The chain links TRBV7-9 to TRBJ1-3; unclear D gene. The germline gives CDR1 SEHNR, CDR2 FQNEAQ (reference sequence). The CDR3 runs to 14 residues. Trimming shortened V by 6 bases and J by 0 bases, and 9 bases separated the two germline ends. CDR3 loop: CASSPSGSGNTIYF. For the CDR3, the DNA is TGTGCCAGCAGTCCGAGTGGCTCTGGAAACACCATATATTTT.

This chain connects TRBV30 to TRBJ1-5, with D perhaps matching TRBD1 (6 bases). This CDR3 region has 21 residues. Trimming shortened V by 0 bases and J by 2 bases, and 29 bases separated the two germline ends. Per germline, CDR1 GTSNPN and CDR2 SVGIG (reference sequence). CDR3 protein: CAWSVDFSGGQGFIGNQPQHF. The CDR3 DNA reads as TGTGCCTGGAGTGTGGACTTTTCTGGGGGGCAGGGGTTTATCGGCAATCAGCCCCAGCATTTT. The full variable domain, with the rest looked up from reference TRBV30 and TRBJ1-5, is SQTIHQWPATLVQPVGSPLSLECTVEGTSNPNLYWYRQAAGRGLQLLFYSVGIGQISSEVPQNLSASRPQDRQFILSSKKLLLSDSGFYLCAWSVDFSGGQGFIGNQPQHFGDGTRLSIL.

The chain carries TRBV5-6 and TRBJ1-6, with 8 bases matching TRBD1. Germline CDR1 SGHDT, CDR2 YYEEEE. This CDR3 has 15 residues. Unmatched junction bases numbered 5, after V lost 1 base and J lost 8 bases. The CDR3 loop is CASSLTTGVDSPLHF. Written as DNA, the CDR3 is TGTGCCAGCAGCTTGACGACAGGGGTGGATTCACCCCTCCACTTT. Full variable domain (missing parts from reference TRBV5-6 and TRBJ1-6): DAGVTQSPTHLIKTRGQQVTLRCSPKSGHDTVSWYQQALGQGPQFIFQYYEEEERQRGNFPDRFSGHQFPNYSSELNVNALLLGDSALYLCASSLTTGVDSPLHFGNGTRLTVT.

This rearrangement joins TRBV15 to TRBJ1-3, with 7 positions matching TRBD1. Unmatched junction bases numbered 5, after V lost 3 bases and J lost 0 bases. Germline CDR1 and CDR2: LNHNV and YYDKDF (reference sequence). This CDR3 spans 16 amino acids. The CDR3 sequence: CATSRGTGASGNTIYF. CDR3 nucleotides: TGTGCCACCAGCAGGGGTACAGGGGCCTCTGGAAACACCATATATTTT.

V gene TRBV7-2 combines with J gene TRBJ1-2; 8 nucleotides line up with TRBD1. The CDR3 length is 13 residues. Germline CDR1 SGHTA, CDR2 FQGNSA. V lost 4 bases, J lost 8 bases, and 6 bases stayed unmatched. This CDR3 is CASSWTGTTGYTF. The CDR3 DNA reads as TGTGCCAGCAGCTGGACAGGGACAACGGGCTACACCTTC.

CDR3: CASSVGTGGGYEQYF. In DNA form, the CDR3 reads TGTGCCAGCAGCGTAGGCACAGGGGGCGGCTACGAGCAGTACTTC. This rearrangement joins TRBV9 to TRBJ2-7, with 9 bases aligning to TRBD1. V trimming: 0 bases; J trimming: 3 bases; junction bases outside the gene matches: 4. Germline values: CDR1 SGDLS, CDR2 YYNGEE. This CDR3 contains 15 residues. Full variable domain (outside the CDR3, taken from reference TRBV9 and TRBJ2-7): DSGVTQTPKHLITATGQRVTLRCSPRSGDLSVYWYQQSLDQGLQFLIQYYNGEERAKGNILERFSAQQFPDLHSELNLSSLELGDSALYFCASSVGTGGGYEQYFGPGTRLTVT.

The J gene is TRBJ1-3, the V gene TRBV6-1; D perhaps matches TRBD1 (5 bases). The CDR3 extends over 17 amino acids. CDR1 is MNHNS and CDR2 is SASEGT in the germline V gene. The germline V and J ends were trimmed by 1 base and 0 bases, with 13 bases remaining between them. Here the CDR3 DNA reads TGTGCCAGCAGTGAAGGCTGGGGCAGCAGCTCTGGAAACACCATATATTTT. Its protein is CASSEGWGSSSGNTIYF.

The chain links TRBV5-8 to TRBJ1-6, with unresolved D. Germline CDR1 SGHTS, CDR2 YDEGEE. The CDR3 consists of 12 residues. V lost 3 bases to trimming and J lost 13 bases, with 11 bases between them. Here the CDR3 reads CASSSDPSPLHF. CDR3 coding DNA: TGTGCCAGCAGCTCTGACCCGTCCCCCCTCCACTTT. Together with reference TRBV5-8 and TRBJ1-6, the CDR3 gives the full variable domain: EAGVTQSPTHLIKTRGQQATLRCSPISGHTSVYWYQQALGLGLQFLLWYDEGEERNRGNFPPRFSGRQFPNYSSELNVNALELEDSALYLCASSSDPSPLHFGNGTRLTVT.